This T cell receptor beta chain emerged from a study of blood T cell repertoires in COVID-19. The overall study: Researchers got acute and convalescent COVID-19 samples from the United States, Italy and Spain. T cells, B-cell-depleted T cells, or PBMCs supplied cDNA or gDNA.

Everyone who took part was roughly 18 to 89 years old, and they came from about two dozen US areas. Germline values: CDR1 KGHDR, CDR2 SFDVKD. The CDR3 is 13 residues long. The V gene lost 4 bases and the J gene lost 9 bases, with 12 bases spanning the gap. Only in-frame clones appear in the TCRdb table, and some are missing; sequencing was by immunoSEQ multiplex PCR. The data contain a few hundred thousand clones, 88% of them seen just once; the ten biggest clones take up 2.5% to 3.5%. Source material: PBMCs or T cells enriched from blood (not recorded which). The V and J genes are TRBV24-1 and TRBJ2-1; D might be TRBD1 (6 bases). The clonotype originates from a woman aged 45 to 65 who had recovered from COVID-19. The CDR3 loop is CATSEGTSPEQFF. The CDR3 nucleotides read TGTGCCACCAGTGAAGGGACATCTCCTGAGCAGTTCTTC.